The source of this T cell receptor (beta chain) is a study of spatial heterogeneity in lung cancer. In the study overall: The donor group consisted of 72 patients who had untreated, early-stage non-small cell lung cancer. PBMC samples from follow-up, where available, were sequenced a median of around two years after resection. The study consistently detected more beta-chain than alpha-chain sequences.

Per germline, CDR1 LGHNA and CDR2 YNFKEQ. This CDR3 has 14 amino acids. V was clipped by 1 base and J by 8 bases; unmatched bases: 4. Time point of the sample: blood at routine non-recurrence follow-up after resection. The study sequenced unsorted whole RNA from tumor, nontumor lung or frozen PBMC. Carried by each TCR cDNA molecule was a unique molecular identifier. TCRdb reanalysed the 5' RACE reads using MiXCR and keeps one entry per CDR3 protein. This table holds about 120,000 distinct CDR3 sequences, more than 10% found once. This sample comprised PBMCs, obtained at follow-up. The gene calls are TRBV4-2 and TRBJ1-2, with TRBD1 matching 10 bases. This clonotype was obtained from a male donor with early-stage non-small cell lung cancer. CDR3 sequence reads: CASSQAGQGDGYTF. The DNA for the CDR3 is TGTGCCAGCAGCCAAGCCGGACAGGGGGACGGCTACACCTTC.